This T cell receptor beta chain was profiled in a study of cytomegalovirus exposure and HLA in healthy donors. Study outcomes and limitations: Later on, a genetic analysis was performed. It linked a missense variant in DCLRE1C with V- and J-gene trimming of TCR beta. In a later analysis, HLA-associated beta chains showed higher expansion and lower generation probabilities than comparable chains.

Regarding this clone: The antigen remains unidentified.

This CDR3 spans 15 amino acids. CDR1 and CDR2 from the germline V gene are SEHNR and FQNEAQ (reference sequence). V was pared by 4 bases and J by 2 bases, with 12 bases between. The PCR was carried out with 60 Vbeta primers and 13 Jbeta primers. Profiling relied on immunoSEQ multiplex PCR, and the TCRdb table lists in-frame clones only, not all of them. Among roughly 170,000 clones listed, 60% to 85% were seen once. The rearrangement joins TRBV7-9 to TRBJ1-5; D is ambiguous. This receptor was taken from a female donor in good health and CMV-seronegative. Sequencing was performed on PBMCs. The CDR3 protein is CASSSITDGNQPQHF. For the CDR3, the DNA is TGTGCCAGCAGCTCTATAACCGATGGCAATCAGCCCCAGCATTTT.